This T cell receptor beta chain derives from a study of shared clonotypes between healthy human individuals. Method: immunoSEQ multiplex PCR; TCRdb's copy keeps in-frame clones and lacks some. This table holds some 1,900,000 clones, approximately 94% found once. This CDR3 comprises 14 residues. Trimming took 8 bases from V and 3 from J, leaving 17 bases between them. In germline, CDR1 is MNHEY, CDR2 SMNVEV (reference sequence). Selected positively for CCR7 and CD45RO-negative, naive CD8 cells excluded terminally differentiated effector memory CD45RA+ cells. The TCR was taken from a man aged 18 to 29 in good health. The gene calls are TRBV27 and TRBJ2-7; D is undetermined. The specimen was naive CD8+ T cells sorted from blood. CDR3 in amino acids: CASRSGVDLYEQYF. The CDR3 DNA reads TGTGCCAGCCGCTCGGGCGTGGACCTCTACGAGCAGTACTTC.